What follows are 22 T cell receptor beta chains derived from one specimen sequenced in a study of cytomegalovirus exposure and HLA in healthy donors. The PCR made use of 60 Vbeta and 13 Jbeta primers. Clones were sequenced by immunoSEQ multiplex PCR, and TCRdb holds only the in-frame ones, with some missing. The data show roughly 200,000 clones, roughly 80% seen once. The sample comprised PBMCs. Receptor source: a woman aged 18 to 35 in good health and CMV-seronegative.

In this sample, this clone turned up a few times. The CDR3 bases are TGTGCCAGCCGTTTGACAGGGTTGGACGAGCAGTACGTC. Protein: CASRLTGLDEQYV. The V call is TRBV6-1, the J call TRBJ2-7, with 7 bases identical to TRBD1. V dropped 8 bases and J dropped 5; count of bases not matched to a gene: 9. CDR1 and CDR2 from the germline V gene are MNHNS and SASEGT. This CDR3 region has 13 residues.

The V gene is TRBV7-2, the J gene TRBJ1-1; 9 nucleotides line up with TRBD1. V was pared by 4 bases and J by 1 base, with 4 bases of the junction left unmatched. CDR1 is SGHTA, CDR2 FQGNSA, per germline. The CDR3 has 15 amino acids. The CDR3 sequence: CASSSGQGGNTEAFF. The DNA for the CDR3 is TGTGCCAGCAGCTCGGGACAGGGTGGGAACACTGAAGCTTTCTTT.

The chain has TRBV19 and TRBJ1-5; TRBD1 matches at 10 bases. This CDR3 has 15 amino acids. From germline, CDR1 is LNHDA and CDR2 SQIVND (reference sequence). With V trimmed by 3 bases and J by 6 bases, 5 bases remained unmatched. The CDR3 spells CASSMTGGSIQPQHF. The CDR3 bases are TGTGCCAGTAGTATGACAGGGGGCTCGATTCAGCCCCAGCATTTT.

The chain joins TRBV7-9 to TRBJ1-3; D not resolved. CDR1 SEHNR and CDR2 FQNEAQ come from the germline V gene (reference sequence). This CDR3 is 17 amino acids long. Between the trimmed V and J ends, which lost 4 bases and 0 bases, there was a span of 16 bases. CDR3 coding DNA: TGTGCCAGCAGCTGGAGGACTGACGAGATCTCTGGAAACACCATATATTTT. This sequence encodes CASSWRTDEISGNTIYF. Looking up the rest from reference TRBV7-9 and TRBJ1-3 gives the full variable domain: DTGVSQNPRHKITKRGQNVTFRCDPISEHNRLYWYRQTLGQGPEFLTYFQNEAQLEKSRLLSDRFSAERPKGSFSTLEIQRTEQGDSAMYLCASSWRTDEISGNTIYFGEGSWLTVV.

CDR3 loop: CASSSRWANGYTF. The CDR3 nucleotides are TGTGCCAGCAGCTCCCGGTGGGCGAATGGCTACACCTTC. The rearrangement joins TRBV7-9 to TRBJ1-2; no definite D call. Trimming pared 4 bases from V and 6 bases from J, leaving 12 bases between. This CDR3 has 13 residues. CDR1 SEHNR and CDR2 FQNEAQ come from the germline V gene (reference sequence).

The gene calls are TRBV7-9 and TRBJ2-7; TRBD1 agrees at 11 bases. After removal of 1 base from V and 4 bases from J, the junction contained 6 bases not matched to a gene. Germline V gene lookup returns CDR1 SEHNR and CDR2 FQNEAQ (reference sequence). CDR3 size: 16 residues. In DNA form, the CDR3 reads TGTGCCAGCAGCTTAGGTGTCGGGACAGGGGGATACGAGCAGTACTTC. Its protein is CASSLGVGTGGYEQYF.

CDR3 bases: TGTGCCAGCAGTCCGGCAGGGGCCTACGAGCAGTACGTC. Amino acids: CASSPAGAYEQYV. The V gene is TRBV2, the J gene TRBJ2-7; TRBD1 might be the D (6 bases). The CDR3 runs 13 residues. The germline V and J ends were trimmed by 5 bases and 2 bases, with 10 bases remaining between them. Germline CDR1 and CDR2: SNHLY and FYNNEI.

The chain couples TRBV10-3 to TRBJ1-4, with TRBD1 matching over 7 bases. Trimming removed 0 bases from V and 10 bases from J; junction bases left unmatched: 8. This CDR3 comprises 15 residues. Germline CDR1 ENHRY, CDR2 SYGVKD. The CDR3 DNA follows: TGTGCCATCAGTGAGTCGCTCCAGGGGGGCGGAAAACTGTTTTTT. Its protein product is CAISESLQGGGKLFF.

The chain carries TRBV27 and TRBJ2-3, with 9 bases identical to TRBD1. CDR3 length: 16 residues. J gave up 1 base and V 6 bases, and 8 bases lay outside the gene matches. The germline V gene has CDR1 MNHEY and CDR2 SMNVEV (reference sequence). CDR3 coding DNA: TGTGCCAGCAGACTGTCCTGGGACAGGGGCACAGATACGCAGTATTTT. It specifies CASRLSWDRGTDTQYF.

The rearrangement joins TRBV6-6 to TRBJ1-1, with D perhaps TRBD1 (5 bases). Germline CDR1 and CDR2: MNHNY and SVGAGI (reference sequence). This CDR3 spans 13 amino acids. The V end was cut by 7 bases, the J end by 1 base, with 10 bases between. The CDR3 loop is CASIDGQNTEAFF. CDR3 sequence (DNA): TGTGCCAGCATCGACGGACAGAACACTGAAGCTTTCTTT.

This clone showed up just once. This CDR3 reads CASSSNRGDEQYV. The DNA of the CDR3 is TGTGCCAGTAGTAGCAACAGGGGGGACGAGCAGTACGTC. The V and J genes are TRBV19 and TRBJ2-7, with TRBD1 matching over 8 bases. The V gene end was trimmed by 4 bases and the J gene end by 5 bases; junction bases not matched to a gene: 4. CDR1 is LNHDA and CDR2 is SQIVND in the germline V gene (reference sequence). The CDR3 length is 13 residues.

V usage is TRBV5-6 and J usage is TRBJ2-7, with D possibly being TRBD2 (5 bases). V was shortened by 4 bases and J by 6 bases, with 20 bases between the two germline ends. The CDR3 runs to 15 residues. Germline CDR1 and CDR2: SGHDT and YYEEEE. The CDR3 sequence: CASSDRRPPAGEQYF. The CDR3 region has the DNA TGTGCCAGCAGCGATCGGAGACCCCCCGCGGGCGAGCAGTACTTC.

The rearrangement uses TRBV4-3 and TRBJ2-1; tentative D call: TRBD1 (5 bases). This CDR3 contains 13 residues. Trimming took off 0 bases at V and 6 bases at J, with 6 bases between the two ends. Germline CDR1 reads LGHNA; CDR2 reads YSLEER. The CDR3 sequence is CASSQDQGNEQFF. CDR3 in DNA: TGCGCCAGCAGCCAAGATCAGGGCAATGAGCAGTTCTTC.

The V gene is TRBV27, the J gene TRBJ1-6; 9 nucleotides line up with TRBD1. Per the germline V gene, CDR1 is MNHEY and CDR2 is SMNVEV (reference sequence). The CDR3 sequence is 17 residues long. With 0 bases clipped from V and 9 bases from J, the junction kept 9 bases outside the gene matches. The CDR3 here is CASSLSTGQGTGSPLHF. The CDR3, as DNA: TGTGCCAGCAGTTTATCCACGGGACAGGGCACTGGTTCACCCCTCCACTTT.

This clone turned up a few times. The chain links TRBV6-5 to TRBJ1-1, with D possibly matching TRBD1 (5 bases). Between the trimmed V and J ends, which lost 0 bases and 4 bases, there was a span of 12 bases. The CDR3 consists of 15 residues. Germline CDR1 MNHEY, CDR2 SVGAGI. The CDR3 bases are TGTGCCAGCAGTTACTCCCCACGTGACAGCACTGAAGCTTTCTTT. This sequence encodes CASSYSPRDSTEAFF.

This chain uses TRBV19 with TRBJ1-5; D remains unclear. Trimming took 2 bases from V and 6 from J, leaving 8 bases between them. The CDR3 totals 13 residues. Germline CDR1 reads LNHDA; CDR2 reads SQIVND (reference sequence). This chain's CDR3 is CASSIRGLQPQHF. The CDR3 nucleotides read TGTGCCAGTAGTATACGCGGTCTTCAGCCCCAGCATTTT.

The chain employs TRBV5-1 and TRBJ2-1; 7 bases are shared with TRBD1. Germline V gene sequence: CDR1 SGHRS, CDR2 YFSETQ. The length of the CDR3 is 17 residues. V lost 4 bases to trimming and J lost 4 bases; unmatched junction nucleotides: 14. The DNA for the CDR3 is TGCGCCAGCAGCAGACTCGACTCAGGGACAGCGTACAATGAGCAGTTCTTC. Amino acids: CASSRLDSGTAYNEQFF.

This clone was detected once. The chain is built from TRBV7-2 and TRBJ2-7; tentative D call: TRBD1 (6 bases). This CDR3 comprises 13 residues. The germline gives CDR1 SGHTA, CDR2 FQGNSA. The V and J ends lost 3 bases and 4 bases respectively, with 10 bases between them. The CDR3 bases are TGTGCCAGCAGCTTCGGACAGTTGTACGAGCAGTACTTC. This encodes CASSFGQLYEQYF.

V and J are TRBV14 and TRBJ1-2; 7 bases match TRBD1. The germline V gene encodes CDR1 SGHDN and CDR2 FVKESK. The CDR3 runs to 14 residues. J lost 4 bases, V lost 3 bases, and 5 bases had no gene match. The CDR3 loop is CASSQAGTAYGYTF. DNA of the CDR3: TGTGCCAGCAGCCAGGCCGGGACAGCCTATGGCTACACCTTC.

J is TRBJ2-3 and V is TRBV5-8, with no clear D. There are 13 residues in the CDR3. Germline CDR1 is SGHTS and CDR2 is YDEGEE. V shed 6 bases and J shed 0 bases, with 8 bases lying between them. The CDR3 bases are TGTGCCAGCATCTATTCCAGCACAGATACGCAGTATTTT. It codes for CASIYSSTDTQYF.

V and J are TRBV14 and TRBJ1-5; D is uncertain. There are 16 residues in the CDR3. The germline V gene encodes CDR1 SGHDN and CDR2 FVKESK. Trimming took 3 bases from V and 6 from J, leaving 18 bases between them. The CDR3 DNA is TGTGCCAGCAGCCATAAGAGGGCGCGCATAGGTCAGCCCCAGCATTTT. It specifies CASSHKRARIGQPQHF. The whole variable domain, filled in from reference TRBV14 and TRBJ1-5, reads EAGVTQFPSHSVIEKGQTVTLRCDPISGHDNLYWYRRVMGKEIKFLLHFVKESKQDESGMPNNRFLAERTGGTYSTLKVQPAELEDSGVYFCASSHKRARIGQPQHFGDGTRLSIL.

The chain combines TRBV11-2 with TRBJ2-7, with D hard to call. Germline V lookup: CDR1 SGHAT, CDR2 FQNNGV. The V gene lost 10 bases and the J gene lost 0 bases, with 16 bases spanning the gap. The CDR3 sequence is 14 residues long. The CDR3 region has the DNA TGTGCCACTGCCCGGCCAGCGAGCTCCTACGAGCAGTACTTC. Residues: CATARPASSYEQYF.